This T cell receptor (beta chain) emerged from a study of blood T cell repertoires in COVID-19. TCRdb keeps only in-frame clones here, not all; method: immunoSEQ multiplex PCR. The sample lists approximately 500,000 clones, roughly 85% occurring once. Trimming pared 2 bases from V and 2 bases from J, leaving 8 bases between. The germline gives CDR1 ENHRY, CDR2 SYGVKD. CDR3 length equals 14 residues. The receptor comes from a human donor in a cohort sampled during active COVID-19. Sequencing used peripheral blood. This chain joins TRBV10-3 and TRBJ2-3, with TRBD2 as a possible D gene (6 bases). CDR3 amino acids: CAISEGLNTDTQYF. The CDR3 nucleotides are TGTGCCATCAGTGAGGGACTAAACACAGATACGCAGTATTTT.